This TCR beta chain is from a study of PD-1 blockade in classical Hodgkin lymphoma. The study's findings and limits: Diversity in CD4+ TCRs, unlike that measured in CD8+ TCRs, had risen significantly by C4D1.

Trimming took off 3 bases at V and 0 bases at J, with 13 bases between the two ends. The CDR3 is 16 amino acids. CDR1 is WNHNN and CDR2 is SYGVQD in the germline V gene (reference sequence). Regarding this clone: Its antigen is undetermined.

No patient escaped relapse after autologous stem cell transplantation, and brentuximab vedotin exposure varied. Some clones are missing from TCRdb's copy, which holds only in-frame ones; the method was immunoSEQ multiplex PCR. In the table there are almost 100,000 clones, 80% to 95% of which are singletons. This material consisted of peripheral blood mononuclear cells (PBMCs), taken at baseline. This clonotype originated in a human donor with classical Hodgkin lymphoma. This chain uses TRBV10-1 with TRBJ2-3; the D is unclear. In DNA, the CDR3 is TGCGCCAGCAGTGAAAGAACAGCGTCTAGCACAGATACGCAGTATTTT. It codes for CASSERTASSTDTQYF.